Following are 11 T cell receptor beta chains from one sample sequenced in a study of blood T cell repertoires in COVID-19. Produced via immunoSEQ multiplex PCR; TCRdb's table is partial and in-frame only. The sample yields around 46,000 clones, about 87% seen once. Source material: peripheral blood. Source of these receptors: a man aged 45-60 years with acute or convalescent COVID-19.

The rearrangement joins TRBV30 to TRBJ1-4; perhaps TRBD1 as D (6 bases). CDR1 GTSNPN and CDR2 SVGIG come from the germline V gene (reference sequence). V was pared by 0 bases and J by 8 bases, with 10 bases between. This CDR3 spans 13 amino acids. The CDR3, as DNA: TGTGCCTGGAGTGTACAGGGACGCGAAAAACTGTTTTTT. Protein sequence: CAWSVQGREKLFF. Filled out from reference TRBV30 and TRBJ1-4, the complete variable domain reads SQTIHQWPATLVQPVGSPLSLECTVEGTSNPNLYWYRQAAGRGLQLLFYSVGIGQISSEVPQNLSASRPQDRQFILSSKKLLLSDSGFYLCAWSVQGREKLFFGSGTQLSVL.

In DNA form, the CDR3 reads TGTGCCAGCAGTCCCGATGGGCTCGAGAATTCACCCCTCCACTTT. Residues: CASSPDGLENSPLHF. The chain uses TRBV11-1 and TRBJ1-6, with D unresolved. The germline V and J ends were trimmed by 6 bases and 7 bases, with 16 bases remaining between them. Per germline, CDR1 SGHAT and CDR2 FQDESV (reference sequence). The CDR3 sequence is 15 residues long.

V gene TRBV2 combines with J gene TRBJ1-5; D unclear. The V end lost 4 bases, the J end lost 3 bases, and 10 bases lay between the germline ends. Per the germline V gene, CDR1 is SNHLY and CDR2 is FYNNEI. This CDR3 has 14 amino acids. As DNA, the CDR3 is TGTGCCAGCAGTGTATACAGCTTCAATCAGCCCCAGCATTTT. It codes for CASSVYSFNQPQHF.

This chain connects TRBV9 to TRBJ1-4, with 11 bases aligning to TRBD1. Looked up from germline, CDR1 is SGDLS and CDR2 is YYNGEE. V shed 0 bases, J shed 10 bases, and the junction held 2 bases outside the gene matches. CDR3 length equals 14 residues. In nucleotides, the CDR3 is TGTGCCAGCAGCGTAGGGACAGGGGGCGTAAAACTGTTTTTT. Translated: CASSVGTGGVKLFF. Full variable domain (outside the CDR3, taken from reference TRBV9 and TRBJ1-4): DSGVTQTPKHLITATGQRVTLRCSPRSGDLSVYWYQQSLDQGLQFLIQYYNGEERAKGNILERFSAQQFPDLHSELNLSSLELGDSALYFCASSVGTGGVKLFFGSGTQLSVL.

V gene TRBV11-3 combines with J gene TRBJ2-7; weak D call: TRBD2 (5 bases). Germline CDR1 is SGHNT and CDR2 is YENEEA. The CDR3 length is 15 residues. The V end was cut by 0 bases, the J end by 2 bases, with 11 bases between. In nucleotides, the CDR3 is TGTGCCAGCAGCTTAGATTTCGGGAAGACCTACGAGCAGTACTTC. Its protein product is CASSLDFGKTYEQYF.

The rearrangement joins TRBV7-2 to TRBJ2-4, with D perhaps TRBD2 (6 bases). The CDR3 covers 13 residues. The germline gives CDR1 SGHTA, CDR2 FQGNSA. V was trimmed by 5 bases and J by 1 base, leaving 6 bases between them. The CDR3 loop is CASSGGAKNIQYF. The CDR3 DNA is TGTGCCAGCAGCGGGGGGGCCAAAAACATTCAGTACTTC. The complete variable domain, with remaining parts taken from reference TRBV7-2 and TRBJ2-4, reads GAGVSQSPSNKVTEKGKDVELRCDPISGHTALYWYRQSLGQGLEFLIYFQGNSAPDKSGLPSDRFSAERTGGSVSTLTIQRTQQEDSAVYLCASSGGAKNIQYFGAGTRLSVL.

This chain joins TRBV18 and TRBJ2-7; 7 nucleotides align to TRBD1. The V and J ends lost 3 bases and 5 bases, in that order; junction bases with no gene match: 1. Looked up from germline, CDR1 is KGHSH and CDR2 is LQKENI. CDR3 length: 12 residues. CDR3 residues: CASSPTGDEQYF. CDR3 in DNA: TGTGCCAGCTCACCTACAGGGGACGAGCAGTACTTC.

The chain uses TRBV7-2 and TRBJ1-1; TRBD1 aligns across 7 bases. The length of the CDR3 is 15 residues. The V gene end was trimmed by 5 bases and the J gene end by 4 bases; junction bases not matched to a gene: 10. Per germline, CDR1 SGHTA and CDR2 FQGNSA. The CDR3 loop is CASSPQGGSVTEAFF. The CDR3 coding sequence is TGTGCCAGCAGCCCTCAGGGGGGCTCGGTCACTGAAGCTTTCTTT.

Only one count was recorded for this clone. The chain is built from TRBV18 and TRBJ1-3; the D is unclear. Germline V gives CDR1 KGHSH, CDR2 LQKENI. The CDR3 runs 17 residues. With 3 bases removed from V and 0 bases from J, the gap between germline ends came to 15 bases. This CDR3 reads CASSPFIPDNSGNTIYF. DNA for the CDR3: TGTGCCAGCTCACCTTTTATTCCAGACAACTCTGGAAACACCATATATTTT.

This clone has just one count. The J gene is TRBJ1-1, the V gene TRBV11-1; unclear D gene. Germline V gene data show CDR1 as SGHAT and CDR2 as FQDESV (reference sequence). The CDR3 covers 13 residues. V was cut by 1 base and J by 3 bases, with 6 bases left in between. CDR3 region: CASSLVSDTEAFF. CDR3 nucleotide sequence: TGTGCCAGCAGCTTAGTCTCGGACACTGAAGCTTTCTTT. Together with reference TRBV11-1 and TRBJ1-1, the CDR3 gives the full variable domain: EAEVAQSPRYKITEKSQAVAFWCDPISGHATLYWYRQILGQGPELLVQFQDESVVDDSQLPKDRFSAERLKGVDSTLKIQPAELGDSAMYLCASSLVSDTEAFFGQGTRLTVV.

This chain connects TRBV28 to TRBJ1-1; 9 bases agree with TRBD1. Germline V gene data show CDR1 as MDHEN and CDR2 as SYDVKM. V shed 5 bases, J shed 3 bases, and the junction held 10 bases outside the gene matches. This CDR3 comprises 16 residues. CDR3 sequence reads: CASSDPQGQGDTEAFF. CDR3 bases: TGTGCCAGCAGTGACCCGCAGGGACAGGGAGACACTGAAGCTTTCTTT.